These T cell receptor beta chains were read from a single sample in a study of blood T cells in healthy people across ages. A single record per CDR3 protein comes from TCRdb applying MiXCR to the 5' RACE reads. The sample has hundreds of thousands of distinct CDR3 sequences; approximately 40% are singletons. The material sequenced was blood. The source is an elderly man in good health. Both conserved end residues are part of each CDR3. The order of the fields is clone size, D gene, J gene, V gene, CDR3 protein, CDR3 DNA. The D gene is left open where the match is weak. Not all rows give a size; the values are once, few, many and, for expanded clones, a class.

>few|NA|TRBJ1-6|TRBV11-2
CASSLDQGRTFTLHF
TGTGCCAGCAGCTTAGATCAAGGACGGACATTCACCCTCCACTTT
>many|TRBD1|TRBJ2-6|TRBV12-3/TRBV12-4
CASSTDRGQISGANVLTF
TGTGCCAGCAGCACCGACAGGGGGCAGATCTCTGGGGCCAACGTCCTGACTTTC
>many|TRBD1|TRBJ1-5|TRBV25-1
CASSDRTGGNQPQHF
TGTGCCAGCAGTGACCGGACAGGGGGCAATCAGCCCCAGCATTTT
>NA|NA|TRBJ2-7|TRBV12-5
CASGGLGTGRRYEQYF
TGTGCTAGTGGTGGACTCGGGACGGGACGGCGGTACGAGCAGTACTTC
>NA|NA|TRBJ2-2|TRBV4-3
CASSPQPRQGITGELFF
TGCGCCAGCAGCCCCCAACCCCGGCAGGGAATCACCGGGGAGCTGTTTTTT
>few|TRBD2|TRBJ2-5|TRBV7-6
CASSSQTSGSKETQYF
TGTGCCAGCAGCTCTCAGACTAGCGGGTCTAAAGAGACCCAGTACTTC
>few|TRBD2|TRBJ2-1|TRBV27
CASTQLAGAGEQFF
TGTGCCAGCACCCAACTAGCGGGAGCCGGTGAGCAGTTCTTC
>NA|NA|TRBJ2-3|TRBV27
CASRPNRADTQYF
TGTGCCAGCAGACCTAACAGGGCGGATACGCAGTATTTT
>NA|NA|TRBJ2-7|TRBV3-1
CASSQGGLVGGAYEQYF
TGTGCCAGCAGCCAAGGCGGGCTTGTCGGAGGAGCCTACGAGCAGTACTTC
>NA|NA|TRBJ2-3|TRBV21-1
CASSKERERGRGDTQYF
TGTGCCAGCAGCAAAGAAAGAGAGCGGGGGCGGGGAGATACGCAGTATTTT
>few|TRBD1|TRBJ2-4|TRBV12-3/TRBV12-4
CASSLEPGQGADHHIQYF
TGTGCCAGCAGTTTAGAGCCGGGACAGGGGGCGGATCACCACATTCAGTACTTC
>few|TRBD1|TRBJ2-7|TRBV20-1
CSATNGQGDSYEQYF
TGCAGTGCTACCAACGGACAGGGCGATTCCTACGAGCAGTACTTC
>NA|NA|TRBJ1-1|TRBV6-2/TRBV6-3
CASSTGPEAFF
TGTGCCAGCAGTACGGGGCCTGAAGCTTTCTTT
>many|TRBD2|TRBJ2-5|TRBV29-1
CSGGTSGRSETQYF
TGCAGCGGGGGGACTAGCGGAAGGTCAGAGACCCAGTACTTC
>NA|TRBD2|TRBJ2-7|TRBV7-2
CASSLAGGALSYEQYF
TGTGCCAGCAGCTTAGCGGGAGGGGCCCTCTCCTACGAGCAGTACTTC
>NA|TRBD1|TRBJ2-7|TRBV6-1
CASSNGQGRGEQYF
TGTGCCAGCAGTAACGGACAGGGGCGCGGCGAGCAGTACTTC
>few|TRBD2|TRBJ2-7|TRBV29-1
CSAGLAGGREQYF
TGCAGCGCCGGACTAGCGGGAGGTCGCGAGCAGTACTTC
>once|TRBD2|TRBJ2-7|TRBV6-2/TRBV6-3
CASSYSRRGTSGSYEQYF
TGTGCCAGCAGTTACTCGAGGCGTGGCACGAGCGGGAGTTACGAGCAGTACTTC
>NA|TRBD2|TRBJ2-3|TRBV6-1
CASSPLAGSGVKTDTQYF
TGTGCCAGCAGTCCTTTAGCGGGAAGCGGAGTTAAAACAGATACGCAGTATTTT
>NA|TRBD1|TRBJ2-1|TRBV29-1
CSVDRGTGEQFF
TGCAGCGTTGACAGGGGGACGGGGGAGCAGTTCTTC
>few|NA|TRBJ2-5|TRBV28
CASSAQGGRETQYF
TGTGCCAGCAGTGCGCAGGGGGGAAGGGAGACCCAGTACTTC
>NA|NA|TRBJ2-5|TRBV21-1
CASSPRQGDQETQYF
TGTGCCAGCAGCCCCCGGCAGGGGGACCAAGAGACCCAGTACTTC
>few|NA|TRBJ2-7|TRBV24-1
CATSETNSPYF
TGTGCCACCAGTGAAACCAATAGTCCGTACTTC
>NA|NA|TRBJ2-5|TRBV6-1
CASSGIRRETQYF
TGTGCCAGCAGTGGCATTCGGAGAGAGACCCAGTACTTC
>once|TRBD2|TRBJ2-7|TRBV12-3/TRBV12-4
CASSFPAGGPGLNEQYF
TGTGCTAGCAGTTTCCCAGCGGGGGGGCCGGGCCTTAATGAGCAGTACTTC
>few|TRBD2|TRBJ2-7|TRBV4-3
CASSQAVTSGGGSYEQYF
TGCGCCAGCAGCCAAGCCGTCACTAGCGGGGGAGGTTCTTACGAGCAGTACTTC
>NA|NA|TRBJ2-6|TRBV4-1
CASSQTETWANVLTF
TGCGCCAGCAGCCAAACGGAAACCTGGGCCAACGTCCTGACTTTC
>NA|NA|TRBJ1-6|TRBV7-2
CASSSDPVSYNSPLHF
TGTGCCAGCAGCTCCGACCCAGTCTCCTATAATTCACCCCTCCACTTT
>NA|NA|TRBJ1-6|TRBV4-3
CASSQDRRGAPRNSPLHF
TGCGCCAGCAGCCAAGATCGCCGGGGTGCGCCTCGGAATTCACCCCTCCACTTT
>NA|TRBD2|TRBJ2-4|TRBV20-1
CSAIAGVAKNIQYF
TGCAGTGCAATAGCGGGGGTAGCCAAAAACATTCAGTACTTC
>NA|NA|TRBJ2-7|TRBV7-2
CASSLGSRGLGLDEQYF
TGTGCCAGCAGCTTAGGTAGTAGGGGCCTAGGCTTGGACGAGCAGTACTTC
>many|NA|TRBJ2-3|TRBV5-6
CASRTGWGSADTQYF
TGTGCCAGCAGGACGGGCTGGGGGAGTGCAGATACGCAGTATTTT
>few|TRBD1|TRBJ1-2|TRBV20-1
CSATSGDRVGYGYTF
TGCAGTGCTACGTCCGGAGACAGGGTTGGCTATGGCTACACCTTC
>NA|TRBD1|TRBJ2-1|TRBV5-1
CASSIGTGRGNEQFF
TGCGCCAGCAGCATAGGGACAGGGAGGGGCAATGAGCAGTTCTTC
>NA|NA|TRBJ1-5|TRBV2
CASSDALRGGGQPQHF
TGTGCCAGCAGTGACGCTCTAAGGGGAGGCGGACAGCCCCAGCATTTT
>few|TRBD1|TRBJ1-4|TRBV12-3/TRBV12-4
CASNRQGPNEKLFF
TGTGCCAGCAACCGACAGGGACCTAATGAAAAACTGTTTTTT
>NA|NA|TRBJ2-7|TRBV6-1
CASSGQAAYNEQYF
TGTGCCAGCAGTGGACAGGCAGCCTACAATGAGCAGTACTTC
>few|NA|TRBJ2-7|TRBV10-3
CAAHSAAGSLNSYEQYF
TGTGCCGCACACTCCGCGGCGGGATCCCTCAACTCCTACGAGCAGTACTTC
>NA|NA|TRBJ2-2|TRBV29-1
CSVQVNTGELFF
TGCAGCGTTCAGGTTAACACCGGGGAGCTGTTTTTT
>NA|NA|TRBJ2-5|TRBV20-1
CSARKGRGQQETQYF
TGCAGTGCTCGAAAGGGCCGGGGCCAACAAGAGACCCAGTACTTC
>NA|NA|TRBJ2-1|TRBV30
CAWSVRGRHYNEQFF
TGTGCCTGGAGTGTACGAGGGAGGCATTACAATGAGCAGTTCTTC
>few|NA|TRBJ2-3|TRBV6-2/TRBV6-3
CASSYRTDQRTSTDTQYF
TGTGCCAGCAGTTACCGGACAGACCAACGAACCAGCACAGATACGCAGTATTTT
>few|TRBD1|TRBJ2-1|TRBV6-2/TRBV6-3
CASTKQGTYNEQFF
TGTGCCAGCACCAAACAGGGGACCTACAATGAGCAGTTCTTC
>once|TRBD1|TRBJ2-7|TRBV2
CASSMDRGQDEQYF
TGTGCCAGCAGTATGGACAGGGGGCAAGACGAGCAGTACTTC
>NA|TRBD2|TRBJ2-3|TRBV7-2
CASSRIRAGVSTDAQYF
TGTGCCAGCAGCAGGATTAGAGCGGGGGTTAGCACAGATGCGCAGTATTTT
>NA|NA|TRBJ2-3|TRBV14
CASSQGTTRTDTQYF
TGTGCCAGCAGCCAAGGGACTACCCGCACAGATACGCAGTATTTT
>NA|NA|TRBJ2-3|TRBV7-2
CASSLVRGGLTEKDTQYF
TGTGCCAGCAGCTTAGTAAGGGGCGGACTCACGGAAAAAGATACGCAGTATTTT
>few|TRBD2|TRBJ2-1|TRBV11-2
CASSLTWGEGNEQFF
TGTGCCAGCAGCTTAACGTGGGGGGAGGGGAATGAGCAGTTCTTC
>NA|NA|TRBJ2-3|TRBV20-1
CSADGPLSSTDTQYF
TGCAGTGCTGATGGACCCCTCTCTAGCACAGATACGCAGTATTTT
>NA|NA|TRBJ2-4|TRBV12-3/TRBV12-4
CASSLRGTPLAKNIQYF
TGTGCCAGCAGTTTACGGGGGACTCCCCTAGCCAAAAACATTCAGTACTTC
>NA|TRBD1|TRBJ2-1|TRBV7-2
CASSWAGQGFNNEQFF
TGTGCCAGCAGCTGGGCGGGACAGGGTTTCAACAATGAGCAGTTCTTC
>NA|NA|TRBJ2-5|TRBV21-1
CASSKWGVDRGQETQYF
TGTGCCAGCAGCAAATGGGGAGTCGACAGGGGGCAAGAGACCCAGTACTTC
>few|NA|TRBJ2-5|TRBV21-1
CASITPAGVPEGTQYF
TGTGCCAGCATTACGCCAGCGGGGGTCCCTGAGGGGACCCAGTACTTC
>few|TRBD1|TRBJ2-7|TRBV6-2/TRBV6-3
CASSDGTAGSYEQYF
TGTGCCAGCAGTGACGGGACAGCCGGCTCCTACGAGCAGTACTTC
>NA|NA|TRBJ1-4|TRBV29-1
CSVGHRNEKLFF
TGCAGCGTTGGACACCGAAATGAAAAACTGTTTTTT
>NA|NA|TRBJ2-7|TRBV11-2
CASSPVRVYEQYF
TGTGCCAGCAGCCCCGTCCGGGTCTACGAGCAGTACTTC
>many|NA|TRBJ2-7|TRBV7-2
CASSDPGQGSSYEQYF
TGTGCCAGCAGCGATCCGGGACAAGGGAGCTCCTACGAGCAGTACTTC
>NA|TRBD1|TRBJ2-3|TRBV10-3
CAISEPGTGFSDTQYF
TGTGCCATCAGTGAACCCGGGACAGGGTTCTCAGATACGCAGTATTTT
>NA|TRBD1|TRBJ1-2|TRBV20-1
CSAGRRGLGYTF
TGCAGTGCTGGGCGCAGGGGGCTCGGCTACACCTTC